Listed below are T cell receptor beta chains from one sample, sequenced in a study of T cell changes during pregnancy in multiple sclerosis. Libraries were prepared by immunoSEQ multiplex PCR; TCRdb keeps only in-frame clonotypes and omits some of them. Here the sample spans about 36,000 clones, about 88% being singletons. Sequencing was performed on CD4+ T cells from peripheral blood mononuclear cells, taken in the first trimester of pregnancy. Source of these receptors: a female donor with multiple sclerosis, enrolled in a pregnancy study. Each CDR3 is given with its conserved first and last residue. Fields, in order: J gene, clone size, V gene, D gene, CDR3 DNA, CDR3 protein. A D gene is named only where the DNA matches it firmly. Clone size is not always given. Where it is, it says once, few, many or a class for expanded clones.

j_call: TRBJ1-4; clone_size: .; v_call: TRBV15; d_call: .; cdr3_nt: TGTGCCACCGGCGTAGGGGCCACCTCGGCTAATGAAAAACTGTTTTTT; cdr3_aa: CATGVGATSANEKLFF
j_call: TRBJ1-4; clone_size: .; v_call: TRBV30; d_call: .; cdr3_nt: TGTGCCTGCAAAGCGGGAAAACTGTTTTTT; cdr3_aa: CACKAGKLFF
j_call: TRBJ2-3; clone_size: .; v_call: TRBV30; d_call: .; cdr3_nt: TGTGCCTGGAGTGTACTTCAGGGAGGAGATACGCAGTATTTT; cdr3_aa: CAWSVLQGGDTQYF
j_call: TRBJ2-7; clone_size: .; v_call: TRBV25-1; d_call: .; cdr3_nt: TGTGCCAGCAGTGAATTCCGGGGTACCTCCAACGAGCAGTACTTC; cdr3_aa: CASSEFRGTSNEQYF
j_call: TRBJ1-1; clone_size: .; v_call: TRBV7-3; d_call: .; cdr3_nt: TGTGCCAGCAGCCCCCAGGGGACGTTGACTGAAGCTTTCTTT; cdr3_aa: CASSPQGTLTEAFF
j_call: TRBJ2-7; clone_size: .; v_call: TRBV9; d_call: .; cdr3_nt: TGTGCCAGCAGCGTTGGTGTACGTAGCTACGAGCAGTACTTC; cdr3_aa: CASSVGVRSYEQYF
j_call: TRBJ1-1; clone_size: .; v_call: TRBV5-4; d_call: TRBD1; cdr3_nt: TGTGCCAGCAGCCCCAGACAGGGGAACACTGAAGCTTTCTTT; cdr3_aa: CASSPRQGNTEAFF
j_call: TRBJ1-4; clone_size: .; v_call: TRBV2; d_call: TRBD1; cdr3_nt: TGTGCCAGCAATAGAGGGGACAGGGTTAATGAAAAACTGTTTTTT; cdr3_aa: CASNRGDRVNEKLFF
j_call: TRBJ2-7; clone_size: once; v_call: TRBV30; d_call: .; cdr3_nt: TGTGCCTGGAGTGTGAGTCCCTATTACGAGCAGTACTTC; cdr3_aa: CAWSVSPYYEQYF
j_call: TRBJ1-2; clone_size: .; v_call: TRBV29-1; d_call: .; cdr3_nt: TGCAGCCTCTCCGCGGGGCTTTCCGGTGGCTACACCTTC; cdr3_aa: CSLSAGLSGGYTF
j_call: TRBJ2-1; clone_size: .; v_call: TRBV5-1; d_call: TRBD2; cdr3_nt: TGCGCCAGCAGCTTGGCCGGACTAGGAGGCCATGAGCAGTTCTTC; cdr3_aa: CASSLAGLGGHEQFF
j_call: TRBJ2-2; clone_size: once; v_call: TRBV5-1; d_call: TRBD1; cdr3_nt: TGCGCCAGCAGCTTGGGGCCAGGGGGAAACACCGGGGAGCTGTTTTTT; cdr3_aa: CASSLGPGGNTGELFF
j_call: TRBJ2-5; clone_size: .; v_call: TRBV19; d_call: TRBD2; cdr3_nt: TGTGCCAGTAGTACCCGGGGGAGGGGCGAGACCCAGTACTTC; cdr3_aa: CASSTRGRGETQYF
j_call: TRBJ1-4; clone_size: .; v_call: TRBV6-1; d_call: TRBD1; cdr3_nt: TGTGCCAGCAGGACGGGACAGGGTATAGAAAAACTGTTTTTT; cdr3_aa: CASRTGQGIEKLFF
j_call: TRBJ2-7; clone_size: once; v_call: TRBV11-2; d_call: .; cdr3_nt: TGTGCCAGCAGCTTCCAAAGCTGGGGGGAGAGACAAATAACCTACGAGCAGTACTTC; cdr3_aa: CASSFQSWGERQITYEQYF
j_call: TRBJ2-3; clone_size: .; v_call: TRBV5-6; d_call: .; cdr3_nt: TGTGCCAGCAGCCAGCTTGGCCGGCGAGGGCCTCTTGCAGATACGCAGTATTTT; cdr3_aa: CASSQLGRRGPLADTQYF
j_call: TRBJ2-7; clone_size: .; v_call: TRBV6-5; d_call: .; cdr3_nt: TGTGCCAGCAGTTACTCCTCCGCCTACGAGCAGTACTTC; cdr3_aa: CASSYSSAYEQYF
j_call: TRBJ2-3; clone_size: .; v_call: TRBV30; d_call: TRBD1; cdr3_nt: TGTGCCCTGGGAACAGGGGGATCGGTCGTAGATATGCAGTATTTT; cdr3_aa: CALGTGGSVVDMQYF
j_call: TRBJ2-5; clone_size: .; v_call: TRBV6-5; d_call: .; cdr3_nt: TGTGCCAGCAGTTACTCGTTCGGGTACCGGGAGACCCAGTACTTC; cdr3_aa: CASSYSFGYRETQYF
j_call: TRBJ2-7; clone_size: .; v_call: TRBV5-1; d_call: .; cdr3_nt: TGCGCCAGCAGCTTGGTCCCGGGTGAGCAGTACTTC; cdr3_aa: CASSLVPGEQYF
j_call: TRBJ1-6; clone_size: .; v_call: TRBV5-5; d_call: TRBD1; cdr3_nt: TGTGCCAGCGTTCCCGGACAGGGGAATTTGCCACCCCTCCACTTT; cdr3_aa: CASVPGQGNLPPLHF
j_call: TRBJ2-7; clone_size: .; v_call: TRBV30; d_call: .; cdr3_nt: TGTGCCTGGAGTGTACAGGCAAACTACGAGCAGTACTTC; cdr3_aa: CAWSVQANYEQYF
j_call: TRBJ1-2; clone_size: .; v_call: TRBV2; d_call: .; cdr3_nt: TGTGCCAGCAGTCTTGGGCCTTCAATAGGCTACACCTTC; cdr3_aa: CASSLGPSIGYTF
j_call: TRBJ1-5; clone_size: .; v_call: TRBV19; d_call: .; cdr3_nt: TGTGCCAGTAGTATTCAGCCCAGGAATAGCAATCAGCCCCAGCATTTT; cdr3_aa: CASSIQPRNSNQPQHF
j_call: TRBJ2-7; clone_size: .; v_call: TRBV5-1; d_call: TRBD1; cdr3_nt: TGCGCCAGCAGCTACGGGACAGGGCGTCTCGACGAGCAGTACTTC; cdr3_aa: CASSYGTGRLDEQYF
j_call: TRBJ2-6; clone_size: .; v_call: TRBV30; d_call: .; cdr3_nt: TGTGCCTGGAGTGTAAATTCCGGGTTCCGGTCTGGGGCCAACGTCCTGACTTTC; cdr3_aa: CAWSVNSGFRSGANVLTF
j_call: TRBJ1-5; clone_size: .; v_call: TRBV18; d_call: .; cdr3_nt: TGTGCCAGCACTGGACAGAGCAATCAGCCCCAGCATTTT; cdr3_aa: CASTGQSNQPQHF
j_call: TRBJ2-7; clone_size: .; v_call: TRBV25-1; d_call: .; cdr3_nt: TGTGCCAGCAGTGATAGAAACGAGCAGTACTTC; cdr3_aa: CASSDRNEQYF
j_call: TRBJ2-6; clone_size: once; v_call: TRBV7-3; d_call: .; cdr3_nt: TGTGCCAGCAGCTTAACTATTAGCTCTGGGGCCAACGTCCTGACTTTC; cdr3_aa: CASSLTISSGANVLTF
j_call: TRBJ2-7; clone_size: .; v_call: TRBV2; d_call: .; cdr3_nt: TGTGCCAGCAGTGACGCAGGAGAGGGCGAGCAGTACTTC; cdr3_aa: CASSDAGEGEQYF
j_call: TRBJ1-1; clone_size: few; v_call: TRBV30; d_call: .; cdr3_nt: TGTGCCTGGAGTCGCGGGCCCCCAGAGGCTTTCTTT; cdr3_aa: CAWSRGPPEAFF
j_call: TRBJ1-2; clone_size: .; v_call: TRBV28; d_call: TRBD1; cdr3_nt: TGTGCCAGCAGTCAGGACAGGATCTATGGCTACACCTTC; cdr3_aa: CASSQDRIYGYTF
j_call: TRBJ1-5; clone_size: .; v_call: TRBV2; d_call: TRBD1; cdr3_nt: TGTGCCAGCACACCGACAGGGGGCGGGAATCAGCCCCAGCATTTT; cdr3_aa: CASTPTGGGNQPQHF
j_call: TRBJ2-5; clone_size: .; v_call: TRBV5-6; d_call: TRBD2; cdr3_nt: TGTGCCAGCACCCCATTAGCGGGAGGGTCCGAGACCCAGTACTTC; cdr3_aa: CASTPLAGGSETQYF
j_call: TRBJ2-2; clone_size: .; v_call: TRBV6-1; d_call: .; cdr3_nt: TGTGCCAGCAGTGGCCGTCGGAGCACCGGGGAGCTGTTTTTT; cdr3_aa: CASSGRRSTGELFF
j_call: TRBJ2-5; clone_size: .; v_call: TRBV7-8; d_call: TRBD2; cdr3_nt: TGTGCCAGCAGCTTAGGCAGCGGGGGAAGAGGAGAGACCCAGTACTTC; cdr3_aa: CASSLGSGGRGETQYF
j_call: TRBJ2-7; clone_size: .; v_call: TRBV7-9; d_call: .; cdr3_nt: TGTGCCAGCAGCCCTCGCAGGGGCCACGAGCAGTACTTC; cdr3_aa: CASSPRRGHEQYF
j_call: TRBJ1-5; clone_size: .; v_call: TRBV10-3; d_call: .; cdr3_nt: TGTGCCATCAGTGAGTCGTCGGGGGGTAGCAATCAGCCCCAGCATTTT; cdr3_aa: CAISESSGGSNQPQHF
j_call: TRBJ1-2; clone_size: .; v_call: TRBV21-1; d_call: .; cdr3_nt: TGTGCCAGCAGCGGCAGGGGGCAGGTAGTAGGCTACACCTTC; cdr3_aa: CASSGRGQVVGYTF
j_call: TRBJ2-7; clone_size: .; v_call: TRBV28; d_call: TRBD2; cdr3_nt: TGTGCCAGCAGTCTGGGGGGGGTTTATTACTACGAGCAGTACTTC; cdr3_aa: CASSLGGVYYYEQYF
j_call: TRBJ1-1; clone_size: .; v_call: TRBV2; d_call: .; cdr3_nt: TGTGCCAGCAGTAAGGGGGAAACTGAAGCTTTCTTT; cdr3_aa: CASSKGETEAFF
j_call: TRBJ1-1; clone_size: .; v_call: TRBV9; d_call: .; cdr3_nt: TGTGCCAGCAGCGTAGACGGACACAGGAACACTGAAGCTTTCTTT; cdr3_aa: CASSVDGHRNTEAFF
j_call: TRBJ1-5; clone_size: .; v_call: TRBV19; d_call: .; cdr3_nt: TGTGCCAGTAGTATAGGGGGGGTACAGCCCCAGCATTTT; cdr3_aa: CASSIGGVQPQHF
j_call: TRBJ1-2; clone_size: .; v_call: TRBV28; d_call: .; cdr3_nt: TGTGCCAGCAGTCCAATTAACTATGGCTACACCTTC; cdr3_aa: CASSPINYGYTF
j_call: TRBJ2-3; clone_size: .; v_call: TRBV30; d_call: TRBD2; cdr3_nt: TGTGCCTGGGGATTGGGACTAGCGGGAGGTGGGGATACGCAGTATTTT; cdr3_aa: CAWGLGLAGGGDTQYF
j_call: TRBJ1-3; clone_size: .; v_call: TRBV7-6; d_call: .; cdr3_nt: TGTGCCAGCAGCCGACAGGTGTTCTCTGGAAACACCATATATTTT; cdr3_aa: CASSRQVFSGNTIYF